Listed below are T cell receptor beta chains from one sample, sequenced in a study of blood T cell repertoires in COVID-19. Sequencing used immunoSEQ multiplex PCR; TCRdb keeps in-frame clones, though not all of them. The sample has around 200,000 clones, under 90% seen once. The sequencing sample was made of peripheral blood. These receptors came from a woman in her 70s with COVID-19, enrolled during active disease. Both conserved end residues are part of each CDR3. The D gene is left open where the match is weak. Clone size, where shown, is once, few, many, or a class for clones that have expanded.

TRBD2	TRBV28	.	TRBJ2-5	CASRPPGGIKTQYF	TGTGCCAGCAGGCCGCCGGGGGGAATAAAGACCCAGTACTTC
TRBD1	TRBV5-6	.	TRBJ1-1	CASSFVTGARYTEAFF	TGTGCCAGCAGCTTTGTCACAGGGGCAAGGTACACTGAAGCTTTCTTT
TRBD1	TRBV2	few	TRBJ1-1	CASAQGATEAFF	TGTGCCAGTGCACAGGGGGCTACTGAAGCTTTCTTT
.	TRBV27	.	TRBJ2-6	CASSPFRGRGANVLTF	TGTGCCAGCAGCCCCTTTAGAGGGCGCGGGGCCAACGTCCTGACTTTC
.	TRBV12-3/TRBV12-4	.	TRBJ1-3	CASTGHGNTIYF	TGTGCCAGCACGGGTCATGGAAACACCATATATTTT
.	TRBV3-1/TRBV3-2	.	TRBJ2-7	CASSSISVSYEQYF	TGTGCCAGCAGCTCAATTAGCGTCTCCTACGAGCAGTACTTC
.	TRBV28	few	TRBJ2-3	CASSSQGRQGYF	TGTGCCAGCAGTTCGCAGGGGCGTCAAGGATATTTT
.	TRBV28	.	TRBJ1-1	CASSRGRSEAFF	TGTGCCAGCAGCCGGGGGAGGTCTGAAGCTTTCTTT
.	TRBV27	.	TRBJ2-6	CASSPVSGANVLTF	TGTGCCAGCAGTCCAGTCTCTGGGGCCAACGTCCTGACTTTC
.	TRBV10-3	once	TRBJ1-2	CAISDIYGYTF	TGTGCCATCAGTGACATCTATGGCTACACCTTC
.	TRBV29-1	once	TRBJ1-4	CSVAGRGTEKLFF	TGCAGCGTTGCAGGCAGGGGCACCGAAAAACTGTTTTTT
.	TRBV6-5	.	TRBJ2-1	CASSSGANEQFF	TGTGCCAGCAGTTCAGGGGCCAATGAGCAGTTCTTC
TRBD1	TRBV18	.	TRBJ2-5	CASSPPGQLQETQYF	TGTGCCAGCTCACCACCGGGACAGCTCCAAGAGACCCAGTACTTC
.	TRBV27	.	TRBJ1-5	CASSFYSNQPQHF	TGTGCCAGCAGTTTTTATAGCAATCAGCCCCAGCATTTT
.	TRBV6-6	.	TRBJ1-1	CASRGRANTEAFF	TGTGCCAGCAGAGGCAGGGCGAACACTGAAGCTTTCTTT
.	TRBV7-9	.	TRBJ2-4	CASLGANAKNIQYF	TGTGCCAGCCTGGGGGCGAACGCCAAAAACATTCAGTACTTC
.	TRBV30	.	TRBJ1-1	CAWSGQTNTEAFF	TGTGCCTGGAGTGGACAGACTAACACTGAAGCTTTCTTT
.	TRBV2	.	TRBJ1-6	CASSEESSNRSPLHF	TGTGCCAGCAGTGAAGAGTCGAGTAATCGGTCACCCCTCCACTTT
.	TRBV7-9	.	TRBJ2-5	CASSLVPSPRETQYF	TGTGCCAGCAGCTTAGTCCCCTCTCCGCGGGAGACCCAGTACTTC
TRBD2	TRBV7-8	.	TRBJ2-1	CASSRGLVEQFF	TGTGCCAGCAGCCGGGGACTAGTTGAGCAGTTCTTC
.	TRBV7-8	.	TRBJ1-5	CASSLIQGPQPQHF	TGTGCCAGCAGCTTAATCCAGGGTCCTCAGCCCCAGCATTTT
.	TRBV28	.	TRBJ2-2	CAVRRGMTGELFF	TGTGCCGTAAGAAGGGGCATGACCGGGGAGCTGTTTTTT
.	TRBV27	.	TRBJ2-3	CASSLVPPHPGAGKADTQYF	TGTGCCAGCAGTCTAGTTCCCCCACACCCCGGGGCGGGAAAGGCAGATACGCAGTATTTT
.	TRBV20-1	.	TRBJ2-2	CSASQAAGELFF	TGCAGTGCTAGTCAAGCTGCCGGGGAGCTGTTTTTT
TRBD1	TRBV18	.	TRBJ1-1	CASSLSLDRRVSEAFF	TGTGCCAGCTCACTCAGTCTGGACAGGCGAGTCTCTGAAGCTTTCTTT
.	TRBV27	few	TRBJ1-1	CASRTNYEGVWTEAFF	TGTGCCAGCAGGACCAACTATGAGGGGGTTTGGACTGAAGCTTTCTTT
TRBD1	TRBV5-4	.	TRBJ1-6	CASSKGQGDSPLHF	TGTGCCAGCAGCAAAGGACAGGGGGATTCACCCCTCCACTTT
TRBD2	TRBV29-1	.	TRBJ2-1	CSVAPGLAYEQFF	TGCAGCGTAGCACCGGGACTAGCTTATGAGCAGTTCTTC